These 28 T cell receptor beta chains came from one sample sequenced in a study of blood T cell repertoires in COVID-19 (TCRdb year 2020). The library was made by the immunoSEQ multiplex PCR assay. Drawn from immuneACCESS, this table holds only the in-frame rearrangements with V and J called that TCRdb kept. Clones are partly lost; checked studies trace under half to an unresolved V gene and leave the rest unexplained. In this sample the table shows about 260,000 clones, 65% to 90% of which occur a single time. Roughly 14% of the sample lies in the top ten. The sequenced sample consisted of peripheral blood. These receptors were collected from a human donor in a cohort sampled during active COVID-19.

This rearrangement joins TRBV14 to TRBJ2-2; D not certain. CDR3 length equals 13 residues. Germline loops: CDR1 SGHDN, CDR2 FVKESK. The V end was cut by 5 bases, the J end by 5 bases, with 9 bases between. The CDR3 sequence: CASSGTVTGELFF. DNA for the CDR3: TGTGCCAGCAGCGGCACAGTTACCGGGGAGCTGTTTTTT.

This clone was counted once. The CDR3 DNA is TGTGCCAGCAAGGGGGATTATGGCTACACCTTC. This encodes CASKGDYGYTF. The chain employs TRBV28 and TRBJ1-2; D possibly corresponds to TRBD1 (6 bases). Germline CDR1 and CDR2: MDHEN and SYDVKM. V lost 7 bases and J 5 bases, leaving 8 bases between the germline ends. The CDR3 is 11 amino acids.

The V and J genes are TRBV27 and TRBJ2-7; a weak D match, TRBD1 (6 bases). The CDR3 is 13 amino acids. The germline V and J ends were trimmed by 6 bases and 3 bases, with 12 bases remaining between them. Germline assignment: CDR1 MNHEY and CDR2 SMNVEV (reference sequence). The CDR3 loop reads CASSFRGNYEQYF. Here the CDR3 DNA reads TGTGCCAGCAGCTTTAGGGGGAACTACGAGCAGTACTTC.

This chain joins TRBV19 and TRBJ2-1; 12 positions agree with TRBD2. The V and J ends lost 5 bases and 8 bases, in that order; junction bases with no gene match: 10. The CDR3 consists of 16 residues. CDR1 and CDR2 (germline): LNHDA, SQIVND (reference sequence). The CDR3: CASSEGTSGLFYEQFF. For the CDR3, the DNA is TGTGCCAGTAGTGAGGGGACTAGCGGGCTTTTCTATGAGCAGTTCTTC.

The chain employs TRBV30 and TRBJ1-2, with D unclear. Germline CDR1 GTSNPN, CDR2 SVGIG (reference sequence). Trimming stripped 0 bases from V and 4 bases from J, with 15 bases between. This CDR3 spans 15 amino acids. This CDR3 reads CAWSVSGLRSYGYTF. The CDR3 DNA is TGTGCCTGGAGTGTCAGTGGGTTGAGGAGCTATGGCTACACCTTC. Full variable domain (rest looked up from reference TRBV30 and TRBJ1-2): SQTIHQWPATLVQPVGSPLSLECTVEGTSNPNLYWYRQAAGRGLQLLFYSVGIGQISSEVPQNLSASRPQDRQFILSSKKLLLSDSGFYLCAWSVSGLRSYGYTFGSGTRLTVV.

The V call is TRBV10-2, the J call TRBJ2-3; TRBD1 aligns across 7 bases. Germline CDR1 WSHSY, CDR2 SAAADI. The CDR3 has 14 amino acids. After removal of 2 bases from V and 6 bases from J, the junction contained 5 bases not matched to a gene. The CDR3 protein is CASSEGTARDTQYF. CDR3 in DNA: TGCGCCAGCAGTGAGGGGACAGCGCGGGATACGCAGTATTTT.

The chain combines TRBV6-5 with TRBJ1-3, with 9 bases lining up with TRBD1. The CDR3 is made up of 15 amino acids. With 5 bases clipped from V and 1 base from J, the junction kept 3 bases outside the gene matches. Per the germline V gene, CDR1 is MNHEY and CDR2 is SVGAGI. The CDR3 DNA reads as TGTGCCAGCAGTCGCGGGACAGGGTCTGGAAACACCATATATTTT. Encoded protein: CASSRGTGSGNTIYF.

The rearrangement links TRBV29-1 to TRBJ2-3; D is unresolved. Germline loops: CDR1 SQVTM, CDR2 ANQGSEA. The CDR3 has 13 residues. Trimming took 4 bases from V and 0 from J, leaving 8 bases between them. CDR3 DNA sequence: TGCAGCGTTGCGCCGACTAGCACAGATACGCAGTATTTT. Translated: CSVAPTSTDTQYF.

The chain combines TRBV4-3 with TRBJ1-4; no reliable D call. Per germline, CDR1 LGHNA and CDR2 YSLEER. Between the trimmed V and J ends, which lost 3 bases and 8 bases, there was a span of 13 bases. The CDR3 has 14 amino acids. The CDR3 sequence is CASSQGSGGEKLFF. CDR3 in DNA: TGCGCCAGCAGCCAGGGGTCCGGAGGGGAAAAACTGTTTTTT.

This clone was recorded only once. The chain recombines TRBV2 with TRBJ2-1, with 9 bases lining up with TRBD2. This CDR3 is 15 amino acids long. Trimming at V came to 6 bases and at J to 1 base, leaving 4 bases not matched to a gene. Germline CDR1 and CDR2: SNHLY and FYNNEI. The chain's CDR3 is CASRLAGVSYNEQFF. CDR3 nucleotides: TGTGCCAGCAGACTAGCGGGTGTGTCCTACAATGAGCAGTTCTTC. The full variable domain, its missing parts supplied by reference TRBV2 and TRBJ2-1, is EPEVTQTPSHQVTQMGQEVILRCVPISNHLYFYWYRQILGQKVEFLVSFYNNEISEKSEIFDDQFSVERPDGSNFTLKIRSTKLEDSAMYFCASRLAGVSYNEQFFGPGTRLTVL.

Concerning this clone: Other DNA sequences in this specimen translate into the identical CDR3. This chain connects TRBV27 to TRBJ2-2; TRBD2 agrees at 7 bases. The CDR3 loop spans 15 amino acids. The V and J ends lost 8 bases and 1 base, in that order; junction bases with no gene match: 7. Germline V gene data show CDR1 as MNHEY and CDR2 as SMNVEV (reference sequence). The chain's CDR3 is CASGVGGWNTGELFF. The CDR3 nucleotides are TGTGCCAGCGGTGTGGGGGGGTGGAACACCGGGGAGCTGTTTTTT.

This clone was seen just once. The CDR3 bases are TGTGCCAGCAGCCCATCGAGCCATGGCTACACCTTC. Protein product: CASSPSSHGYTF. The rearrangement uses TRBV6-2 or TRBV6-3 and TRBJ1-2; D not certain. Germline V gene sequence: CDR1 MNHEY, CDR2 SVGEGT. The V end was cut by 6 bases, the J end by 6 bases, with 11 bases between. The CDR3 loop spans 12 amino acids.

The CDR3 region is CASSVGPSGNTIYF. DNA for the CDR3: TGTGCCAGCAGTGTGGGCCCCTCTGGAAACACCATATATTTT. The rearrangement joins TRBV7-9 to TRBJ1-3; the D is unclear. Per the germline V gene, CDR1 is SEHNR and CDR2 is FQNEAQ (reference sequence). The germline V and J ends were trimmed by 6 bases and 0 bases, with 9 bases remaining between them. The length of the CDR3 is 14 residues.

This clone was observed a handful of times. J is TRBJ1-3 and V is TRBV2; TRBD1 agrees at 7 bases. Losses at the gene ends were 5 bases for V and 4 bases for J; bases not matched to a gene: 5. Germline V gene data show CDR1 as SNHLY and CDR2 as FYNNEI. This CDR3 comprises 14 residues. The CDR3 loop reads CASSYRDSGNTIYF. Here the CDR3 DNA reads TGTGCCAGCAGTTATCGGGACAGCGGAAACACCATATATTTT.

The genes are TRBV6-5 and TRBJ2-5; D gene unclear. The CDR3 loop spans 14 amino acids. With 0 bases removed from V and 1 base from J, the gap between germline ends came to 6 bases. Germline V gene sequence: CDR1 MNHEY, CDR2 SVGAGI. The CDR3 is CASSYSPVQETQYF. The CDR3 bases are TGTGCCAGCAGTTACTCCCCGGTCCAAGAGACCCAGTACTTC.

V usage is TRBV5-8 and J usage is TRBJ2-2; D not resolved. This CDR3 region has 16 residues. Trimming removed 4 bases from V and 0 bases from J, with 13 bases in between. The V gene's germline CDR1 is SGHTS and CDR2 YDEGEE. The CDR3 loop reads CASSPIPSTNTGELFF. DNA of the CDR3: TGTGCCAGCAGCCCTATCCCCTCTACGAACACCGGGGAGCTGTTTTTT. The full variable domain, with the rest looked up from reference TRBV5-8 and TRBJ2-2, is EAGVTQSPTHLIKTRGQQATLRCSPISGHTSVYWYQQALGLGLQFLLWYDEGEERNRGNFPPRFSGRQFPNYSSELNVNALELEDSALYLCASSPIPSTNTGELFFGEGSRLTVL.

This clone appeared a few times. The chain employs TRBV7-2 and TRBJ2-4, with 13 bases that match TRBD2. The V gene's germline CDR1 is SGHTA and CDR2 FQGNSA. The CDR3 has 17 residues. The ends lost 6 bases at V and 6 bases at J; junction bases unmatched: 11. CDR3 residues: CASSSPTSGRKGNIQYF. The CDR3 bases are TGTGCCAGCAGTTCCCCGACTAGCGGGAGGAAGGGAAACATTCAGTACTTC.

The chain joins TRBV4-2 to TRBJ2-2; 8 bases match TRBD1. Germline V CDR1 and CDR2: LGHNA, YNFKEQ. The CDR3 sequence is 15 residues long. J gave up 7 bases and V 1 base, and 5 bases lay outside the gene matches. The CDR3 nucleotides are TGTGCCAGCAGCCAAGCAGACAGGGGTGTCGGGGAGCTGTTTTTT. As protein: CASSQADRGVGELFF.

J is TRBJ1-6 and V is TRBV9; a possible D gene is TRBD1 (5 bases). V was clipped by 4 bases and J by 7 bases, with 15 bases between them. The length of the CDR3 is 15 residues. Germline assignment: CDR1 SGDLS and CDR2 YYNGEE. The CDR3 DNA reads TGTGCCAGCAGCACAGGAACAAGTGCCAATTCACCCCTCCACTTT. Its protein is CASSTGTSANSPLHF.

This clone was detected only once. The chain links TRBV5-1 to TRBJ2-1; D is unresolved. V was clipped by 4 bases and J by 9 bases, with 17 bases between them. Germline loops: CDR1 SGHRS, CDR2 YFSETQ. The CDR3 has 14 residues. The CDR3 DNA is TGCGCCAGCAGCCCGCTGTTGATCACGGTTGAGCAGTTCTTC. The encoded protein is CASSPLLITVEQFF.

This CDR3 reads CAGSSGTSYEQYF. CDR3 nucleotide sequence: TGTGCCGGGAGTAGCGGGACCTCCTACGAGCAGTACTTC. The V and J genes are TRBV28 and TRBJ2-7; 8 bases fit TRBD2. Trimming removed 11 bases from V and 0 bases from J; junction bases left unmatched: 6. Germline V lookup: CDR1 MDHEN, CDR2 SYDVKM. The CDR3 has 13 amino acids.

The J gene is TRBJ2-1, the V gene TRBV27; 7 nucleotides align to TRBD1. The CDR3 runs 16 residues. J gave up 6 bases and V 7 bases, and 15 bases lay outside the gene matches. Germline CDR1 reads MNHEY; CDR2 reads SMNVEV (reference sequence). The CDR3: CASTRGQVFRFNEQFF. The CDR3 DNA is TGTGCCAGCACGAGGGGGCAAGTTTTCCGTTTCAATGAGCAGTTCTTC.

This chain uses TRBV6-4 with TRBJ2-2; possibly TRBD2 for D (5 bases). The CDR3 has 14 residues. Trimming left V 6 bases short and J 4 bases short, with 12 bases between. The V gene's germline CDR1 is MRHNA and CDR2 SNTAGT. The chain's CDR3 is CASRRREGTGELFF. CDR3 coding DNA: TGTGCCAGCAGGCGGCGCGAGGGCACCGGGGAGCTGTTTTTT.

This sequence joins TRBV5-4 and TRBJ2-7; TRBD1 matches at 7 bases. V lost 4 bases and J lost 0; bases outside the gene matches: 4. The CDR3 totals 14 residues. In germline, CDR1 is SGHNT, CDR2 YYREEE (reference sequence). CDR3 nucleotides: TGTGCCAGCAGCCAGGGACAGAGCTCCTACGAGCAGTACTTC. As protein: CASSQGQSSYEQYF.

The CDR3 coding sequence is TGTGCCAGCAGCGTAGATGGCCAGGGGGTGTACGAGCAGTACTTC. Its protein product is CASSVDGQGVYEQYF. J is TRBJ2-7 and V is TRBV9, with TRBD1 matching over 7 bases. Germline V gives CDR1 SGDLS, CDR2 YYNGEE. The CDR3 has 15 residues. The trim removed 0 bases at V and 4 bases at J, leaving 7 bases unmatched.

This rearrangement joins TRBV7-8 to TRBJ2-1; 7 bases fit TRBD2. The CDR3 has 14 residues. Germline V gene sequence: CDR1 SGHVS, CDR2 FQNEAQ. V shed 6 bases and J 9 bases; nucleotides not matched to a gene: 11. The CDR3 loop is CASSQGGSILEQFF. The CDR3 DNA follows: TGTGCCAGCAGTCAGGGCGGGAGTATTCTTGAGCAGTTCTTC.

V is TRBV24-1 and J is TRBJ2-3, with D maybe TRBD2 (5 bases). Germline V gene data show CDR1 as KGHDR and CDR2 as SFDVKD. The CDR3 runs to 15 residues. V gave up 1 base and J gave up 0 bases, with 7 bases separating them. The CDR3 DNA follows: TGTGCCACCAGTGATTTCCGCGGGAGCACAGATACGCAGTATTTT. This codes for CATSDFRGSTDTQYF.

The V gene is TRBV30, the J gene TRBJ1-2; D is unresolved. The CDR3 is made up of 12 amino acids. V was trimmed by 1 base and J by 4 bases, leaving 7 bases between them. Germline V gives CDR1 GTSNPN, CDR2 SVGIG (reference sequence). The CDR3 DNA reads TGTGCCTGGAGTGCTGGAGGCTATGGCTACACCTTC. Translated, it gives CAWSAGGYGYTF.